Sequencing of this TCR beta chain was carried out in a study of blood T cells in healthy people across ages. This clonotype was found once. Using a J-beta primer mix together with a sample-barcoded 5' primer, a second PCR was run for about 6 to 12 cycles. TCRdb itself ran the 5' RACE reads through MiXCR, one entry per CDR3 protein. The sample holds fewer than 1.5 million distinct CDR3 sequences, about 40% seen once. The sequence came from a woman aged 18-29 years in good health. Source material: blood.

The CDR3 bases are TGCGCCAGCAGTGGAGGACAGGTGGCTTTCTTT. Its protein product is CASSGGQVAFF. The chain links TRBV5-1 to TRBJ1-1, with TRBD1 identical over 7 bases. CDR3 size: 11 residues. CDR1 is SGHRS and CDR2 is YFSETQ in the germline V gene. The V gene end was trimmed by 5 bases and the J gene end by 11 bases; junction bases not matched to a gene: 6.